This TCR beta chain was sequenced during a study of cytomegalovirus exposure and HLA in healthy donors. Profiling relied on immunoSEQ multiplex PCR, and the TCRdb table lists in-frame clones only, not all of them. The sample carries about 330,000 clones, roughly 90% recorded once. CDR3 length: 14 amino acids. The germline V and J ends were trimmed by 0 bases and 7 bases, with 9 bases remaining between them. CDR1 is ENHRY, CDR2 SYGVKD, per germline. This chain links TRBV10-3 with TRBJ1-4; D is undetermined. The specimen sequenced was PBMCs. The origin of this receptor is a woman aged 30 to 39 in good health and CMV-seropositive. CDR3 sequence (DNA): TGTGCCATCAGTGAGTCGAGTAGGAGTGAAAAACTGTTTTTT. Protein product: CAISESSRSEKLFF.